Given below is one T cell receptor beta chain in context. The data were taken from a study of blood T cell repertoires in COVID-19. Turning to the study itself: The origin of the acute and convalescent COVID-19 samples was the United States, Italy and Spain.

The V end was cut by 6 bases, the J end by 2 bases, with 24 bases between. Germline assignment: CDR1 SQVTM and CDR2 ANQGSEA. The CDR3 runs to 17 residues. Generated by immunoSEQ multiplex PCR, the TCRdb table keeps only in-frame clones and is missing some. The sample carries roughly 380,000 clones, 88% recorded once. Living in 24 US areas, the participants were between 18 and 89 years of age. Participants' own reports of clinical history determined their cohort assignment. The source material was PBMCs or T cells enriched from blood (not recorded which). The V and J genes are TRBV29-1 and TRBJ2-3; tentatively, D is TRBD1 (5 bases). The sequence came from a woman under 40 who had been exposed to COVID-19. CDR3 bases: TGCAGCGTCGCAACCCCCGGTGTACAGGCCCACACAGATACGCAGTATTTT. It is translated as CSVATPGVQAHTDTQYF.